This entry lists 24 T cell receptor beta chains sequenced from one sample in a study of cytomegalovirus exposure and HLA in healthy donors. The PCR had 60 Vbeta and 13 Jbeta primers. Produced via immunoSEQ multiplex PCR; TCRdb's table is partial and in-frame only. The data contain some 90,000 clones, roughly four fifths of them singletons. The sample comprised PBMCs. The source is a middle-aged man in good health and CMV-seronegative.

J is TRBJ2-5 and V is TRBV6-7; perhaps TRBD2 as D (6 bases). TRBV6-7 qualifies as an ORF whose function is uncertain. The length of the CDR3 is 16 residues. V was trimmed by 4 bases and J by 5 bases, leaving 20 bases between them. The CDR3 loop reads CASSSSGRGAWETQYF. DNA of the CDR3: TGTGCCAGCAGTTCCTCGGGGCGCGGGGCCTGGGAGACCCAGTACTTC.

The V gene is TRBV7-9, the J gene TRBJ1-4; 7 bases map to TRBD1. CDR3 length equals 14 residues. Looked up from germline, CDR1 is SEHNR and CDR2 is FQNEAQ (reference sequence). V lost 5 bases and J lost 8; bases outside the gene matches: 8. CDR3: CASSPGTVKEKLFF. CDR3 coding DNA: TGTGCCAGCAGCCCCGGGACAGTAAAGGAAAAACTGTTTTTT.

With respect to this clone: The limits of the CDR3 on the DNA are not certain, so only TCRdb's listed CDR3 is given. V usage is TRBV11-2 and J usage is TRBJ2-7; TRBD2 is the table's D call, not checked against the DNA. Germline V gene data show CDR1 as SGHAT and CDR2 as FQNNGV. The CDR3 comprises 14 residues, both ends counted. CDR3 amino acids: CASSLEFASGSKYF.

V is TRBV28 and J is TRBJ1-4; D remains unclear. This CDR3 is 16 amino acids long. V lost 2 bases and J lost 0, with 10 bases in between. The germline V gene has CDR1 MDHEN and CDR2 SYDVKM. The chain's CDR3 is CASSLARTATNEKLFF. The CDR3 coding sequence is TGTGCCAGCAGTTTAGCCCGAACTGCAACTAATGAAAAACTGTTTTTT.

The chain uses TRBV29-1 and TRBJ1-1, with TRBD1 matching 8 bases. The CDR3 length is 13 residues. CDR1 is SQVTM, CDR2 ANQGSEA, per germline. Trimming removed 6 bases from V and 4 bases from J; junction bases left unmatched: 7. CDR3 in DNA: TGCAGCGTCAGGGGGCGTAGGAGCACTGAAGCTTTCTTT. This sequence encodes CSVRGRRSTEAFF.

V and J are TRBV27 and TRBJ1-6, with D possibly matching TRBD1 (6 bases). The CDR3 has 14 residues. The germline CDR1 and CDR2 sequences are MNHEY and SMNVEV (reference sequence). Trimming removed 7 bases at V and 11 bases at J, with 18 bases between. In DNA form, the CDR3 reads TGTGCCAGCAAGCCGAGCGGGACACTTCCACCCCTCCACTTT. Amino acids: CASKPSGTLPPLHF.

The chain links TRBV7-9 to TRBJ1-4, with D unclear. The CDR3 is 15 residues long. V dropped 1 base and J dropped 0 bases, with 6 bases sitting between them. Germline V gene data show CDR1 as SEHNR and CDR2 as FQNEAQ (reference sequence). The CDR3 DNA reads TGTGCCAGCAGCTTAGGCCGAGCAACTAATGAAAAACTGTTTTTT. It encodes CASSLGRATNEKLFF.

The V call is TRBV7-8, the J call TRBJ1-3; 7 bases are a match to TRBD1. V lost 6 bases and J lost 8; bases outside the gene matches: 13. The CDR3 is made up of 15 amino acids. The V gene's germline CDR1 is SGHVS and CDR2 FQNEAQ. The CDR3 protein is CASRTQGGAKDTIYF. The CDR3 DNA sequence: TGTGCCAGCAGGACTCAGGGGGGCGCGAAAGACACCATATATTTT.

This chain uses TRBV10-3 with TRBJ2-4; TRBD2 is a possible D gene (6 bases). Trimming removed 2 bases from V and 8 bases from J, with 10 bases in between. Germline CDR1 is ENHRY and CDR2 is SYGVKD. This CDR3 has 13 amino acids. DNA for the CDR3: TGTGCCATCAGTGAGAAAGGGGAGGACATTCAGTACTTC. Amino acids: CAISEKGEDIQYF.

This CDR3 is CASSLGLLEYEQFF. The CDR3 nucleotides read TGTGCCAGCAGCTTGGGACTCCTTGAGTATGAGCAGTTCTTC. This sequence joins TRBV5-6 and TRBJ2-1; no clear D gene. V dropped 0 bases and J dropped 8 bases, with 12 bases sitting between them. This CDR3 has 14 residues. The germline CDR1 and CDR2 sequences are SGHDT and YYEEEE.

The chain carries TRBV7-9 and TRBJ2-1; a weak D match, TRBD2 (5 bases). V lost 1 base to trimming and J lost 7 bases, with 11 bases between them. The CDR3 consists of 14 residues. Germline lookup yields CDR1 SEHNR and CDR2 FQNEAQ (reference sequence). The CDR3 protein is CASSLDGSRNEQFF. As DNA, the CDR3 is TGTGCCAGCAGCTTAGATGGGAGTAGGAATGAGCAGTTCTTC.

V is TRBV5-1 and J is TRBJ2-6; D is unresolved. V lost 4 bases and J 0 bases, leaving 8 bases between the germline ends. CDR1 is SGHRS and CDR2 is YFSETQ in the germline V gene. The CDR3 covers 15 residues. The CDR3 loop is CASSTTSSGANVLTF. The CDR3 region has the DNA TGCGCCAGCAGCACGACAAGCTCTGGGGCCAACGTCCTGACTTTC.

A few counts support this clone. The V call is TRBV5-1, the J call TRBJ1-4, with 7 positions matching TRBD1. The CDR3 is 14 residues long. CDR1 SGHRS and CDR2 YFSETQ come from the germline V gene. V lost 4 bases to trimming and J lost 4 bases; unmatched junction nucleotides: 4. This CDR3 reads CASSMRQGNEKLFF. The CDR3 nucleotides are TGCGCCAGCAGCATGCGACAGGGTAATGAAAAACTGTTTTTT.

The chain recombines TRBV28 with TRBJ2-1, with D maybe TRBD2 (5 bases). Germline CDR1 reads MDHEN; CDR2 reads SYDVKM. The ends were cut back, 8 bases at V and 3 bases at J, with 20 bases in the middle. The CDR3 spans 16 residues. The CDR3 region is CASSRGLGYGYNEQFF. The CDR3 nucleotides are TGTGCCAGCTCTCGCGGGTTGGGGTATGGCTACAATGAGCAGTTCTTC.

The gene calls are TRBV9 and TRBJ2-5; D not resolved. Per the germline V gene, CDR1 is SGDLS and CDR2 is YYNGEE. The ends were cut back, 6 bases at V and 1 base at J, with 10 bases in the middle. CDR3 length equals 13 residues. The CDR3 DNA follows: TGTGCCAGCAACCCCTCGGGCCAAGAGACCCAGTACTTC. This translates into CASNPSGQETQYF.

The V call is TRBV5-6, the J call TRBJ1-1; possibly TRBD1 for D (5 bases). V gave up 0 bases and J gave up 5 bases, with 14 bases separating them. Germline loops: CDR1 SGHDT, CDR2 YYEEEE. This CDR3 contains 15 residues. The CDR3, as DNA: TGTGCCAGCAGCTTGGGGGGCTTCTCCCGGACTGAAGCTTTCTTT. Translated: CASSLGGFSRTEAFF.

This rearrangement joins TRBV28 to TRBJ1-4; 9 nucleotides match TRBD1. With V trimmed by 5 bases and J by 7 bases, 5 bases remained unmatched. CDR3 length: 14 residues. The germline gives CDR1 MDHEN, CDR2 SYDVKM. The CDR3 sequence: CASSLQGAGEKLFF. The DNA for the CDR3 is TGTGCCAGCAGTCTACAGGGGGCAGGTGAAAAACTGTTTTTT.

This chain uses TRBV28 with TRBJ2-5; the D gene is possibly TRBD1 (6 bases). CDR1 MDHEN and CDR2 SYDVKM come from the germline V gene. V lost 9 bases to trimming and J lost 3 bases, with 14 bases between them. The CDR3 has 13 amino acids. The CDR3 DNA reads as TGTGCCAGTGATAAGACAGGTGAAGAGACCCAGTACTTC. Amino acids: CASDKTGEETQYF.

The chain uses TRBV10-3 and TRBJ2-7, with 7 bases aligning to TRBD1. Germline CDR1 and CDR2: ENHRY and SYGVKD. CDR3 length equals 15 residues. With 8 bases clipped from V and 4 bases from J, the junction kept 14 bases outside the gene matches. The CDR3 DNA reads TGTGCCATCGCCTCCACTAGGGGGCTGGGGTACGAGCAGTACTTC. It specifies CAIASTRGLGYEQYF.

This chain uses TRBV19 with TRBJ1-5; D ambiguous. The CDR3 is 13 residues long. Germline CDR1 and CDR2: LNHDA and SQIVND (reference sequence). V was trimmed by 3 bases and J by 4 bases, leaving 7 bases between them. CDR3 in amino acids: CASSIRRNQPQHF. The CDR3 DNA follows: TGTGCCAGTAGTATCCGGAGGAATCAGCCCCAGCATTTT.

The V and J genes are TRBV11-3 and TRBJ1-1; 9 bases line up with TRBD1. J lost 1 base, V lost 4 bases, and 4 bases had no gene match. CDR1 SGHNT and CDR2 YENEEA come from the germline V gene. The CDR3 is 15 amino acids. This CDR3 is CASSSGQGENTEAFF. CDR3 nucleotides: TGTGCCAGCAGCTCGGGACAGGGCGAGAACACTGAAGCTTTCTTT.

With respect to this clone: One end of the junction is discordant with germline, which a read error may explain. The chain couples TRBV5-1 to TRBJ2-2, with TRBD1 as a possible D gene (6 bases). The germline V gene has CDR1 SGHRS and CDR2 YFSETQ. This CDR3 comprises 17 residues. CDR3 loop: CASSLGTVWTNAGELFF. The CDR3 nucleotides read TGCGCCAGCAGCTTGGGGACAGTCTGGACGAACGCCGGGGAGCTGTTTTTT.

CDR3 amino acids: CASTKAGVYEQYF. CDR3 nucleotide sequence: TGTGCCAGCACCAAAGCGGGAGTCTACGAGCAGTACTTC. The rearrangement joins TRBV6-6 to TRBJ2-7; 8 bases fit TRBD2. CDR1 and CDR2 (germline): MNHNY, SVGAGI (reference sequence). The CDR3 is made up of 13 amino acids. J lost 3 bases, V lost 7 bases, and 5 bases had no gene match.

The rearrangement joins TRBV7-2 to TRBJ2-7, with 11 bases matching TRBD1. From germline, CDR1 is SGHTA and CDR2 FQGNSA. CDR3 length: 15 residues. Germline trimming cut 7 bases from V and 1 base from J; bases unmatched to any gene: 6. The CDR3 DNA reads as TGTGCCAGCACCTACGGGGACAGGGGGTCCTACGAGCAGTACTTC. Residues: CASTYGDRGSYEQYF.